Listed here are 13 T cell receptor beta chains from one sample, sequenced in a study of cytomegalovirus exposure and HLA in healthy donors. The PCR contained 60 Vbeta and 13 Jbeta primers. TCRdb keeps only in-frame clones here, not all; method: immunoSEQ multiplex PCR. This table lists under 150,000 clones. The sample comprised PBMCs. Every receptor here comes from a man in his forties or fifties in good health and CMV-seronegative.

The J gene is TRBJ2-7, the V gene TRBV4-1, with D tentatively TRBD1 (6 bases). CDR1 and CDR2 from the germline V gene are MGHRA and YSYEKL. This CDR3 is 15 amino acids long. V lost 4 bases to trimming and J lost 0 bases, with 13 bases between them. The CDR3 here is CASSPTGSLSYEQYF. CDR3 bases: TGCGCCAGCAGCCCGACAGGATCTCTCTCCTACGAGCAGTACTTC.

The chain uses TRBV5-1 and TRBJ1-4; TRBD1 matches 10 bases. V shed 5 bases and J 8 bases; nucleotides not matched to a gene: 3. CDR3 length equals 13 residues. The germline V gene encodes CDR1 SGHRS and CDR2 YFSETQ. CDR3 in DNA: TGCGCCAGCAGTTCGGACAGGGGGGAAAAACTGTTTTTT. Its protein product is CASSSDRGEKLFF.

The chain employs TRBV7-8 and TRBJ1-1; tentatively, D is TRBD1 (6 bases). The CDR3 has 12 residues. Between the trimmed V and J ends, which lost 5 bases and 6 bases, there was a span of 10 bases. CDR1 is SGHVS and CDR2 is FQNEAQ in the germline V gene. CDR3 in DNA: TGTGCCAGCAGCCGTACAGGGTCTGAAGCTTTCTTT. Translating it yields CASSRTGSEAFF.

V usage is TRBV6-5 and J usage is TRBJ1-1; TRBD1 might be the D (6 bases). This CDR3 comprises 12 residues. The V end lost 7 bases, the J end lost 10 bases, and 16 bases lay between the germline ends. In germline, CDR1 is MNHEY, CDR2 SVGAGI. The CDR3: CASTGRGRRAFF. In DNA form, the CDR3 reads TGTGCCAGCACCGGCAGGGGAAGAAGAGCTTTCTTT.

The gene calls are TRBV6-6 and TRBJ1-5; 10 bases fit TRBD1. Looked up from germline, CDR1 is MNHNY and CDR2 is SVGAGI (reference sequence). The J segment lost 3 bases and the V segment lost 4 bases, leaving 6 bases of the junction unmatched. The CDR3 totals 16 residues. DNA of the CDR3: TGTGCCAGCAGTTCCTTGGGACAGGGGTCCAATCAGCCCCAGCATTTT. As protein: CASSSLGQGSNQPQHF.

This rearrangement joins TRBV28 to TRBJ2-3, with D perhaps matching TRBD1 (6 bases). Looked up from germline, CDR1 is MDHEN and CDR2 is SYDVKM. The CDR3 extends over 13 amino acids. V gave up 10 bases and J gave up 6 bases, with 17 bases separating them. Written as DNA, the CDR3 is TGTGCCACGGTTGACAGGATCGGGGATACGCAGTATTTT. Translating it yields CATVDRIGDTQYF.

The V call is TRBV10-3, the J call TRBJ1-2, with TRBD1 identical over 9 bases. The CDR3 extends over 13 amino acids. After removal of 10 bases from V and 7 bases from J, the junction contained 10 bases not matched to a gene. Per the germline V gene, CDR1 is ENHRY and CDR2 is SYGVKD. DNA for the CDR3: TGTGCCACCTCATCACAGGGGGCGGTTGGCTACACCTTC. This encodes CATSSQGAVGYTF.

The chain employs TRBV5-1 and TRBJ1-1; D remains unclear. CDR1 and CDR2 from the germline V gene are SGHRS and YFSETQ. Trimming removed 5 bases at V and 4 bases at J, with 15 bases between. The CDR3 extends over 14 amino acids. The CDR3 DNA is TGCGCCAGCAGTCCCCGGGAGAGAACCACTGAAGCTTTCTTT. Translating gives CASSPRERTTEAFF.

This chain connects TRBV28 to TRBJ1-3; the D is unclear. V dropped 5 bases and J dropped 0 bases, with 11 bases sitting between them. The CDR3 is made up of 15 amino acids. Per the germline V gene, CDR1 is MDHEN and CDR2 is SYDVKM. CDR3 residues: CASSPVLSSGNTIYF. CDR3 DNA: TGTGCCAGCAGTCCCGTCCTTAGCTCTGGAAACACCATATATTTT.

V gene TRBV7-9 combines with J gene TRBJ2-1; TRBD1 matches at 7 bases. Trimming at V came to 5 bases and at J to 8 bases, leaving 9 bases not matched to a gene. The germline gives CDR1 SEHNR, CDR2 FQNEAQ (reference sequence). There are 14 residues in the CDR3. The CDR3 sequence: CASSLTGDSHEQFF. In DNA form, the CDR3 reads TGTGCCAGCAGCCTGACCGGGGACAGCCATGAGCAGTTCTTC.

About this clone: Distinct nucleotide sequences in the sample also encode this CDR3. The rearrangement joins TRBV5-4 to TRBJ1-6, with TRBD1 matching 7 bases. The CDR3 runs to 14 residues. The germline V gene encodes CDR1 SGHNT and CDR2 YYREEE (reference sequence). The V gene end was trimmed by 0 bases and the J gene end by 10 bases; junction bases not matched to a gene: 4. This CDR3 reads CASSLDRGQSPLHF. As DNA, the CDR3 is TGTGCCAGCAGCTTGGACAGGGGTCAATCACCCCTCCACTTT.

The chain carries TRBV7-6 and TRBJ1-5, with 9 bases aligning to TRBD1. The ends lost 2 bases at V and 5 bases at J; junction bases unmatched: 4. The CDR3 loop spans 15 amino acids. The V gene's germline CDR1 is SGHVS and CDR2 FNYEAQ. The CDR3 nucleotides are TGTGCCAGCAGCTTAAGGGACAGGGAGGATCAGCCCCAGCATTTT. Translating it yields CASSLRDREDQPQHF.

The DNA for the CDR3 is TGTGCCAGCAGTTACTCCAGGGACAGGAGGAACACTGAAGCTTTCTTT. This gives the protein CASSYSRDRRNTEAFF. This chain links TRBV6-5 with TRBJ1-1, with TRBD1 matching over 8 bases. Unmatched junction bases numbered 4, after V lost 0 bases and J lost 1 base. The germline CDR1 and CDR2 sequences are MNHEY and SVGAGI. The CDR3 is made up of 16 amino acids.